The 29 T cell receptor beta chains in this list originate from one sample, sequenced in a study of blood T cell repertoires in COVID-19. Assay: immunoSEQ multiplex PCR; the TCRdb copy retains only in-frame clones and omits some. In the table there are 340,000 or so clones, approximately 83% of which are singletons. The sample taken for sequencing was PBMCs or T cells enriched from blood (not recorded which). The receptors were gathered from a woman aged 35 to 49 with acute COVID-19.

This chain links TRBV12-3 or TRBV12-4 with TRBJ2-7; D is ambiguous. Trimming cost V 3 bases and J 3 bases, with 9 bases left between them. This CDR3 spans 13 amino acids. Here the CDR3 DNA reads TGTGCCAGCAGTTTCAGTCCTTTCTACGAGCAGTACTTC. Its protein product is CASSFSPFYEQYF.

V gene TRBV11-2 combines with J gene TRBJ2-5; D is perhaps TRBD2 (6 bases). This CDR3 has 13 residues. Trimming took off 4 bases at V and 6 bases at J, with 12 bases between the two ends. Germline CDR1 SGHAT, CDR2 FQNNGV. The CDR3 reads CASSYPREKTQYF. The CDR3 region has the DNA TGTGCCAGCAGCTACCCACGGGAGAAGACCCAGTACTTC. The entire variable domain, with the rest obtained from reference TRBV11-2 and TRBJ2-5, is as follows: EAGVAQSPRYKIIEKRQSVAFWCNPISGHATLYWYQQILGQGPKLLIQFQNNGVVDDSQLPKDRFSAERLKGVDSTLKIQPAKLEDSAVYLCASSYPREKTQYFGPGTRLLVL.

This clone showed up just a few times. The chain joins TRBV4-2 to TRBJ2-7, with 9 bases aligning to TRBD1. Germline assignment: CDR1 LGHNA and CDR2 YNFKEQ. V was pared by 10 bases and J by 0 bases, with 4 bases of the junction left unmatched. The CDR3 spans 13 residues. CDR3 nucleotides: TGTGCCACCGGGACAGGGAGCTCCTACGAGCAGTACTTC. Its translation is CATGTGSSYEQYF.

The gene calls are TRBV6-5 and TRBJ2-1; 10 bases map to TRBD2. Germline V gene sequence: CDR1 MNHEY, CDR2 SVGAGI. Losses at the gene ends were 6 bases for V and 4 bases for J; bases not matched to a gene: 3. The CDR3 is 14 residues long. The CDR3 DNA reads TGTGCCAGCAGGATTAGCGGGGGGTACAATGAGCAGTTCTTC. It codes for CASRISGGYNEQFF.

The chain has TRBV28 and TRBJ2-7, with 8 bases aligning to TRBD2. The V segment lost 3 bases and the J segment 4 bases; nucleotides outside the gene matches: 8. Germline CDR1 and CDR2: MDHEN and SYDVKM. There are 15 residues in the CDR3. The chain's CDR3 is CASSFSGVSQYEQYF. CDR3 sequence (DNA): TGTGCCAGCAGTTTTAGCGGGGTATCTCAATACGAGCAGTACTTC.

V gene TRBV7-2 combines with J gene TRBJ1-2; TRBD1 matches 11 bases. Germline lookup yields CDR1 SGHTA and CDR2 FQGNSA. V dropped 5 bases and J dropped 4; count of bases not matched to a gene: 6. The CDR3 contains 15 residues. The CDR3 reads CASSADRGRGYGYTF. For the CDR3, the DNA is TGTGCCAGCAGCGCGGACAGGGGGCGAGGCTATGGCTACACCTTC.

V and J are TRBV19 and TRBJ1-2; D might be TRBD1 (5 bases). CDR1 and CDR2 from the germline V gene are LNHDA and SQIVND (reference sequence). V was cut by 4 bases and J by 4 bases, with 10 bases left in between. The CDR3 is made up of 13 amino acids. The CDR3: CASSTQDSYGYTF. For the CDR3, the DNA is TGTGCCAGTAGTACACAGGATTCCTATGGCTACACCTTC. Complete variable domain (other parts from reference TRBV19 and TRBJ1-2): DGGITQSPKYLFRKEGQNVTLSCEQNLNHDAMYWYRQDPGQGLRLIYYSQIVNDFQKGDIAEGYSVSREKKESFPLTVTSAQKNPTAFYLCASSTQDSYGYTFGSGTRLTVV.

This clone showed up just once. The rearrangement uses TRBV5-4 and TRBJ2-3; D may be TRBD2 (5 bases). The CDR3 totals 14 residues. V was shortened by 4 bases and J by 2 bases, with 11 bases between the two germline ends. Germline V gives CDR1 SGHNT, CDR2 YYREEE (reference sequence). The CDR3, as DNA: TGTGCCAGCAGCAGAGGAGGATACACAGATACGCAGTATTTT. This encodes CASSRGGYTDTQYF.

V gene TRBV4-3 combines with J gene TRBJ1-2; 7 bases line up with TRBD1. The CDR3 runs 15 residues. J was trimmed by 4 bases and V by 3 bases; bases with no gene match: 8. Germline values: CDR1 LGHNA, CDR2 YSLEER. The CDR3 loop reads CASSQAQTGPYGYTF. For the CDR3, the DNA is TGCGCCAGCAGCCAGGCCCAGACAGGGCCCTATGGCTACACCTTC.

Remarks on this clone: Other DNA sequences within the sample encode an identical CDR3. This chain joins TRBV24-1 and TRBJ2-3, with D possibly being TRBD1 (6 bases). This CDR3 comprises 15 residues. Germline loops: CDR1 KGHDR, CDR2 SFDVKD. Trimming shortened V by 2 bases and J by 1 base, and 9 bases separated the two germline ends. The CDR3 DNA reads as TGTGCCACCAGTGATTACAGGGCAGGCACAGATACGCAGTATTTT. Its translation: CATSDYRAGTDTQYF.

The CDR3 DNA follows: TGTGCCAGCGGGACTAGCCCATCTTCAGTCGATGAGCAGTTCTTC. Translation: CASGTSPSSVDEQFF. The rearrangement links TRBV6-9 to TRBJ2-1, with 9 bases that match TRBD2. CDR1 and CDR2 (germline): MNHGY, SVAAGI. V trimming: 8 bases; J trimming: 8 bases; junction bases outside the gene matches: 13. The CDR3 length is 15 residues.

This chain uses TRBV5-1 with TRBJ2-3, with 9 bases fitting TRBD2. This CDR3 is built from 15 residues. CDR1 and CDR2 (germline): SGHRS, YFSETQ. V trimming: 7 bases; J trimming: 2 bases; junction bases outside the gene matches: 8. The CDR3 here is CASHPGLAYTDTQYF. CDR3 in DNA: TGCGCCAGCCACCCGGGACTAGCTTACACAGATACGCAGTATTTT. The variable domain in full, completed from reference TRBV5-1 and TRBJ2-3, reads KAGVTQTPRYLIKTRGQQVTLSCSPISGHRSVSWYQQTPGQGLQFLFEYFSETQRNKGNFPGRFSGRQFSNSRSEMNVSTLELGDSALYLCASHPGLAYTDTQYFGPGTRLTVL.

The rearrangement uses TRBV7-2 and TRBJ2-7; 7 positions agree with TRBD2. The CDR3 is made up of 18 amino acids. Trimming at V came to 2 bases and at J to 4 bases, leaving 17 bases not matched to a gene. Germline V gene sequence: CDR1 SGHTA, CDR2 FQGNSA. The CDR3 nucleotides are TGTGCCAGCAGCTTAAAGGGCACCGGGGCTAGCGGCGCATACGAGCAGTACTTC. Its translation: CASSLKGTGASGAYEQYF.

This clone was counted only a few times. The V call is TRBV19, the J call TRBJ1-1, with a tentative D call TRBD1 (5 bases). Germline V gives CDR1 LNHDA, CDR2 SQIVND (reference sequence). There are 12 residues in the CDR3. V was clipped by 4 bases and J by 4 bases, with 7 bases between them. CDR3 in amino acids: CASSRQGTEAFF. CDR3 DNA: TGTGCCAGTAGTAGGCAGGGCACTGAAGCTTTCTTT.

This sequence joins TRBV4-3 and TRBJ1-2; D is ambiguous. Per the germline V gene, CDR1 is LGHNA and CDR2 is YSLEER. V lost 1 base and J 6 bases, leaving 9 bases between the germline ends. CDR3 length equals 13 residues. The CDR3 nucleotides read TGCGCCAGCAGCCAAGGGTGGAGAGATGGCTACACCTTC. Translating gives CASSQGWRDGYTF.

The chain recombines TRBV19 with TRBJ1-5; the match to TRBD1 covers 10 bases. CDR1 LNHDA and CDR2 SQIVND come from the germline V gene (reference sequence). V was pared by 6 bases and J by 0 bases, with 8 bases of the junction left unmatched. CDR3 size: 17 residues. The CDR3 sequence: CASRDRGSFYSNQPQHF. DNA of the CDR3: TGTGCCAGTAGGGACAGGGGGAGCTTTTATAGCAATCAGCCCCAGCATTTT.

This clone was seen more than once but under ten times. The chain is built from TRBV7-2 and TRBJ1-6; D unclear. Trimming took 0 bases from V and 9 from J, leaving 12 bases between them. Germline V gene lookup returns CDR1 SGHTA and CDR2 FQGNSA. The CDR3 loop spans 15 amino acids. The CDR3, as DNA: TGTGCCAGCAGCTTAGCTGGAGCCGTCCGTTCACCCCTCCACTTT. It specifies CASSLAGAVRSPLHF.

The chain employs TRBV27 and TRBJ2-6; 7 positions agree with TRBD2. Germline CDR1 MNHEY, CDR2 SMNVEV (reference sequence). The junction had 8 bases not matched to a gene; V was cut back by 2 bases and J by 1 base. The CDR3 sequence is 18 residues long. In DNA, the CDR3 is TGTGCCAGCAGTTTACTTGGTAGCGGGTTGTCTGGGGCCAACGTCCTGACTTTC. Translated, it gives CASSLLGSGLSGANVLTF.

The chain links TRBV29-1 to TRBJ2-5; D remains ambiguous. V lost 6 bases and J 2 bases, leaving 13 bases between the germline ends. Germline CDR1 reads SQVTM; CDR2 reads ANQGSEA. The CDR3 loop spans 13 amino acids. The CDR3 loop reads CSVGSMRQETQYF. The CDR3 DNA is TGCAGCGTCGGGTCCATGAGACAAGAGACCCAGTACTTC.

V and J are TRBV5-4 and TRBJ1-1; 7 bases match TRBD1. The CDR3 sequence is 14 residues long. Germline trimming cut 4 bases from V and 1 base from J; bases unmatched to any gene: 4. The germline gives CDR1 SGHNT, CDR2 YYREEE (reference sequence). This CDR3 reads CASSRDSSNTEAFF. The CDR3 nucleotides are TGTGCCAGCAGCCGGGACAGTTCGAACACTGAAGCTTTCTTT.

The genes are TRBV27 and TRBJ2-1; 10 bases are a match to TRBD2. CDR1 and CDR2 (germline): MNHEY, SMNVEV (reference sequence). The trim removed 5 bases at V and 10 bases at J, leaving 8 bases unmatched. The CDR3 is made up of 14 amino acids. The DNA for the CDR3 is TGTGCCAGCAGTGCCAAACTAGCGGGGCAGGAGCAGTTCTTC. Protein product: CASSAKLAGQEQFF.

The chain carries TRBV25-1 and TRBJ1-2, with 9 bases matching TRBD1. The CDR3 covers 13 residues. Germline CDR1 and CDR2: MGHDK and SYGVNS. Trimming cost V 6 bases and J 7 bases; bases outside gene matches: 6. DNA for the CDR3: TGTGCCAGCAGAACGATGGGACAGGGTGGCTACACCTTC. Protein: CASRTMGQGGYTF.

The V gene is TRBV7-9, the J gene TRBJ2-3, with 8 bases lining up with TRBD1. The length of the CDR3 is 16 residues. The V gene's germline CDR1 is SEHNR and CDR2 FQNEAQ (reference sequence). With V trimmed by 6 bases and J by 2 bases, 10 bases remained unmatched. The CDR3 region has the DNA TGTGCCAGCAGACCGAACCGGGACAGGACCACAGATACGCAGTATTTT. Translating it yields CASRPNRDRTTDTQYF.

V gene TRBV5-8 combines with J gene TRBJ1-2, with a possible D match to TRBD1 (6 bases). V was trimmed by 7 bases and J by 0 bases, leaving 16 bases between them. This CDR3 is built from 15 residues. From germline, CDR1 is SGHTS and CDR2 YDEGEE. The CDR3 coding sequence is TGTGCCAGCCGTGGGGGGGCGATAGCTAACTATGGCTACACCTTC. This encodes CASRGGAIANYGYTF.

This clone was observed a few times. The CDR3 here is CASSFDRGNSPLHF. The CDR3 nucleotides are TGTGCCAGCAGCTTCGACAGGGGGAATTCACCCCTCCACTTT. The chain is built from TRBV3-1 (or the pseudogene TRBV3-2) and TRBJ1-6, with 9 nucleotides matching TRBD1. V lost 5 bases, J lost 7 bases, and 3 bases stayed unmatched. The germline V gene encodes CDR1 LGHDT and CDR2 YNNKEL (reference sequence). The CDR3 is 14 amino acids.

This clone was seen a few times. This sequence joins TRBV7-6 and TRBJ2-1; perhaps TRBD2 as D (6 bases). Per the germline V gene, CDR1 is SGHVS and CDR2 is FNYEAQ. The V end was cut by 3 bases, the J end by 15 bases, with 15 bases between. The CDR3 loop spans 12 amino acids. CDR3 loop: CASSLYRSGLFF. CDR3 nucleotides: TGTGCCAGCAGCTTGTACCGAAGCGGGTTGTTCTTC.

The chain is built from TRBV23-1 and TRBJ2-7; TRBD2 might be the D (6 bases). TRBV23-1 has ORF status, its function being uncertain. V was cut by 0 bases and J by 2 bases, with 20 bases left in between. CDR3 size: 18 residues. The CDR3 sequence: CASSQSRSGRRGAYEQYF. In DNA form, the CDR3 reads TGCGCCAGCAGTCAATCACGCTCCGGTAGGCGGGGAGCCTACGAGCAGTACTTC.

The chain is built from TRBV15 and TRBJ1-2; 10 nucleotides match TRBD1. The CDR3 consists of 15 residues. The ends lost 1 base at V and 4 bases at J; junction bases unmatched: 3. Looked up from germline, CDR1 is LNHNV and CDR2 is YYDKDF (reference sequence). In nucleotides, the CDR3 is TGTGCCACCAGCAGAGGACAGGGGGCGAGCTATGGCTACACCTTC. Translating gives CATSRGQGASYGYTF.

The V and J genes are TRBV6-1 and TRBJ1-2; D ambiguous. V lost 0 bases and J 5 bases, leaving 7 bases between the germline ends. This CDR3 comprises 13 residues. Looked up from germline, CDR1 is MNHNS and CDR2 is SASEGT. The CDR3 is CASSEARVYGYTF. Written as DNA, the CDR3 is TGTGCCAGCAGTGAAGCGCGAGTTTATGGCTACACCTTC.